This T cell receptor (beta chain) was sequenced for a study of beta chain features in type 1 diabetes. Investigators reverse transcribed all isolated RNA, so they sequenced expressed TCRB transcripts. Assay used: immunoSEQ multiplex PCR; TCRdb lists only in-frame clones, some missing. Altogether 900,000 or so clones are present, roughly 15% being singletons, with the ten largest covering about 0.02%. The V gene lost 7 bases and the J gene lost 4 bases, with 18 bases spanning the gap. CDR1 is SGDLS, CDR2 YYNGEE, per germline. CDR3 length: 15 amino acids. The sequenced material came from naive CD4+ T cells from blood. The clonotype comes from a woman younger than 35 in good health. The chain couples TRBV9 to TRBJ1-3; no reliable D call. The CDR3 bases are TGTGCCAGCGGCCAGACGGGGAGCGGCGGAAACACCATATATTTT. Translating it yields CASGQTGSGGNTIYF.